The 17 T cell receptor beta chains in this list originate from one sample, sequenced in a study of monozygotic twins with inflammatory bowel disease. Reanalyzing the 5' RACE reads, TCRdb keeps one entry per CDR3 protein, without DNA. This table lists around 400,000 distinct CDR3 sequences. Sequencing was performed on blood. The receptor source for this set is a human donor with ulcerative colitis or Crohn's disease, or a healthy co-twin of an affected twin (not recorded which).

J is TRBJ1-2 and V is TRBV12-3 or TRBV12-4. This CDR3 has 12 amino acids. CDR3 protein: CASSLIAGGYTF.

The chain has TRBV6-4 and TRBJ1-1; as DNA is missing, the TRBD1 call by TCRdb cannot be tested. There are 18 residues in the CDR3. Germline CDR1 and CDR2: MRHNA and SNTAGT. The CDR3 sequence: CASSYGRGNRDSYTEAFF.

The rearrangement links TRBV7-8 to TRBJ1-2; TCRdb's D gene call, TRBD1, goes unchecked for lack of DNA. From germline, CDR1 is SGHVS and CDR2 FQNEAQ. The CDR3 runs to 14 residues. This CDR3 reads CASSLGDRSYGYTF.

The chain combines TRBV14 with TRBJ2-7; TCRdb's D call, TRBD1, is unchecked because there is no DNA. The CDR3 is made up of 17 amino acids. CDR1 and CDR2 (germline): SGHDN, FVKESK. CDR3 in amino acids: CASSHRARVPSSYEQYF.

The chain couples TRBV11-2 to TRBJ2-1; TCRdb designates TRBD2, a call that cannot be tested without DNA. CDR3 length equals 18 residues. Per the germline V gene, CDR1 is SGHAT and CDR2 is FQNNGV. CDR3 region: CASSLEGSGRGYYNEQFF.

The chain is built from TRBV7-9 and TRBJ1-1; the D call from TCRdb, TRBD1, cannot be confirmed without DNA. Germline CDR1 SEHNR, CDR2 FQNEAQ (reference sequence). The CDR3 extends over 14 amino acids. CDR3: CASSPGSGNTEAFF.

This sequence joins TRBV5-5 and TRBJ1-2; the D gene TCRdb calls, TRBD1, cannot be checked with no DNA. This CDR3 is built from 12 residues. Germline lookup yields CDR1 SGHKS and CDR2 YYEKEE (reference sequence). The CDR3 sequence: CATTGGNYGYTF.

The V call is TRBV7-9, the J call TRBJ1-1; TCRdb's D call of TRBD1 is untestable without DNA. Per the germline V gene, CDR1 is SEHNR and CDR2 is FQNEAQ (reference sequence). The CDR3 has 15 amino acids. CDR3 residues: CASSPGSQMNTEAFF.

This rearrangement joins TRBV7-8 to TRBJ2-1; TCRdb calls TRBD2, which cannot be checked without DNA. Per the germline V gene, CDR1 is SGHVS and CDR2 is FQNEAQ. The CDR3 sequence is 20 residues long. CDR3 in amino acids: CASSTPPGLAGVPTYNEQFF.

V gene TRBV6-5 combines with J gene TRBJ1-2. CDR3 length: 16 amino acids. Germline CDR1 reads MNHEY; CDR2 reads SVGAGI. CDR3 residues: CASSYSSRGPNYGYTF.

This chain links TRBV6-1 with TRBJ1-6; there is no DNA to check the TCRdb D call of TRBD1. The CDR3 runs to 17 residues. CDR1 is MNHNS, CDR2 SASEGT, per germline. CDR3: CASSRGQGRNYNSPLHF.

The chain uses TRBV7-2 and TRBJ1-3; with no DNA, the TCRdb D assignment of TRBD1 cannot be verified. CDR1 and CDR2 (germline): SGHTA, FQGNSA. The CDR3 runs 13 residues. The CDR3 reads CASSLGGADTIYF.

The chain couples TRBV29-1 to TRBJ2-7; checking the TCRdb D call of TRBD2 is not possible without DNA. In germline, CDR1 is SQVTM, CDR2 ANQGSEA. The length of the CDR3 is 15 residues. This chain's CDR3 is CSVELAGGLDYEQYF.

This sequence joins TRBV2 and TRBJ2-7; TCRdb's D call of TRBD1 is untestable without DNA. The length of the CDR3 is 15 residues. CDR1 is SNHLY and CDR2 is FYNNEI in the germline V gene. The chain's CDR3 is CASSETGTGVYEQYF.

The V call is TRBV20-1, the J call TRBJ1-1. CDR1 is DFQATT, CDR2 SNEGSKA, per germline (reference sequence). CDR3 length equals 13 residues. CDR3 protein: CSARGGGRTEAFF.

The chain combines TRBV28 with TRBJ2-7; TCRdb proposes TRBD1, but this gene call is untestable without DNA. Germline V lookup: CDR1 MDHEN, CDR2 SYDVKM. The CDR3 consists of 16 residues. CDR3 amino acids: CASSHKPGTPAYEQYF.

The genes are TRBV5-1 and TRBJ2-1; TCRdb proposes TRBD1, but this gene call is untestable without DNA. Germline CDR1 and CDR2: SGHRS and YFSETQ. The CDR3 contains 15 residues. The CDR3 loop is CASSLQWDDNNEQFF.